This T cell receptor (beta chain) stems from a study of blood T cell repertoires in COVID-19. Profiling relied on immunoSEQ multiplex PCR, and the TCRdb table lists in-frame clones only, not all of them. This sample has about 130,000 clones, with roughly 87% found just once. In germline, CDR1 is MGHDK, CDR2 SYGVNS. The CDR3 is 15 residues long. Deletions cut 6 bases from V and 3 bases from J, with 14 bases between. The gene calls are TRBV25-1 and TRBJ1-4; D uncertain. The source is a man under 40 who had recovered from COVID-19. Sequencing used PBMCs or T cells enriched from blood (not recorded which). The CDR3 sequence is CASSHTRGSNEKLFF. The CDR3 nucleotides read TGTGCCAGCAGCCATACGCGGGGTTCTAATGAAAAACTGTTTTTT.